Listed below are T cell receptor beta chains from one sample, sequenced in a study of PD-1 blockade in classical Hodgkin lymphoma. Libraries were prepared by immunoSEQ multiplex PCR; TCRdb keeps only in-frame clonotypes and omits some of them. This repertoire shows over 75,000 clones, about nine tenths found once; its top ten account for about 2.9%. This specimen was peripheral blood mononuclear cells (PBMCs), taken before the fourth cycle of nivolumab. The receptor source for this set is a human donor with classical Hodgkin lymphoma. The CDR3 runs from the conserved cysteine through the conserved F or W. The order of the fields is V gene, J gene, CDR3 protein.

V gene: TRBV6-5; J gene: TRBJ1-1; CDR3 protein: CASGDRAEAFF
V gene: TRBV7-2; J gene: TRBJ1-1; CDR3 protein: CASCYWENTEAFF
V gene: TRBV7-2; J gene: TRBJ1-3; CDR3 protein: CASSYREIGNTIYF
V gene: TRBV11-2; J gene: TRBJ1-3; CDR3 protein: CASSPIGPGNTIYF
V gene: TRBV9; J gene: TRBJ2-7; CDR3 protein: CASSGGTPGVSEQYF
V gene: TRBV7-3; J gene: TRBJ2-5; CDR3 protein: CASSLGQQETQYF
V gene: TRBV6-6; J gene: TRBJ1-1; CDR3 protein: CASSYEGRTEAFF
V gene: TRBV6-4; J gene: TRBJ2-2; CDR3 protein: CASSEGGGSNTGELFF
V gene: TRBV7-2; J gene: TRBJ1-5; CDR3 protein: CASSILTISNQPQHF
V gene: TRBV5-6; J gene: TRBJ2-7; CDR3 protein: CASSFGRGNYEQYF
V gene: TRBV4-1; J gene: TRBJ2-5; CDR3 protein: CASSQDFAAAQNQETQYF
V gene: TRBV30; J gene: TRBJ1-5; CDR3 protein: CAWSPTPPGPQHF
V gene: TRBV6-5; J gene: TRBJ2-7; CDR3 protein: CASSYGQGGNEQYF
V gene: TRBV11-2; J gene: TRBJ1-6; CDR3 protein: CASSIRQGSWGNSPLHF
V gene: TRBV30; J gene: TRBJ1-2; CDR3 protein: CAWSGGSYGYTF
V gene: TRBV6-5; J gene: TRBJ1-2; CDR3 protein: CASSRDETDNYGYTF
V gene: TRBV27; J gene: TRBJ2-5; CDR3 protein: CASRTSGALQETQYF
V gene: TRBV10-1; J gene: TRBJ2-4; CDR3 protein: CARDFPGQEKNIQYF
V gene: TRBV5-5; J gene: TRBJ1-3; CDR3 protein: CASSLGMGAGNTIYF
V gene: TRBV7-6; J gene: TRBJ2-7; CDR3 protein: CASSQEGGGRPYEQYF
V gene: TRBV4-2; J gene: TRBJ1-1; CDR3 protein: CASSQDRLNPDTEAFF
V gene: TRBV7-2; J gene: TRBJ2-7; CDR3 protein: CASRRTSGVGEQYF
V gene: TRBV30; J gene: TRBJ2-3; CDR3 protein: CAWSVDLSRDTQYF
V gene: TRBV19; J gene: TRBJ1-6; CDR3 protein: CASSIVGQLGSPLHF
V gene: TRBV28; J gene: TRBJ2-7; CDR3 protein: CASRPGPSYEQYF
V gene: TRBV7-6; J gene: TRBJ1-1; CDR3 protein: CASSLRGGWRHTEAFF
V gene: TRBV6-1; J gene: TRBJ2-7; CDR3 protein: CASSVAGQGAYEQYF
V gene: TRBV30; J gene: TRBJ1-4; CDR3 protein: CAWSSPRGDEKLFF